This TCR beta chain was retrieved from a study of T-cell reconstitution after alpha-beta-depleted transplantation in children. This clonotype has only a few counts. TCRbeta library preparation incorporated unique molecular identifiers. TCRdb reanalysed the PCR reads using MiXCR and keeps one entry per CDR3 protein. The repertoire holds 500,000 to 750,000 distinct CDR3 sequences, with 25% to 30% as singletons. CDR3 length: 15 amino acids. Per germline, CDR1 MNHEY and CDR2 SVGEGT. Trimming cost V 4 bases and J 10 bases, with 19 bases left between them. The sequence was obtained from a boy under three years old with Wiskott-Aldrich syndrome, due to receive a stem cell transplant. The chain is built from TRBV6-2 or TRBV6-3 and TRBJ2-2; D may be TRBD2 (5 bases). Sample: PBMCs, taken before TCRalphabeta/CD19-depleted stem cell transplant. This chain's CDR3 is CASSSSGNLEEELFF. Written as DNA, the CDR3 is TGTGCCAGCAGTTCCAGCGGTAATTTGGAGGAGGAGCTGTTTTTT.